This TCR beta chain was recorded in a study of control samples from healthy donors and cancer patients. Measured with immunoSEQ multiplex PCR; TCRdb has only the in-frame clones, and not every one. The sample includes 90,000 to 100,000 clones, around 80% of them seen just once. V dropped 6 bases and J dropped 5 bases, with 28 bases sitting between them. This CDR3 comprises 19 residues. Germline V lookup: CDR1 LGHNT, CDR2 FRNRAP. This sequence was found in a woman aged 30 to 39 in good health. Material for sequencing was blood. The chain joins TRBV12-5 to TRBJ1-4, with TRBD1 as a possible D gene (5 bases). CDR3 residues: CASGSLPGRLLVANEKLFF. In nucleotides, the CDR3 is TGTGCTAGTGGCTCATTACCGGGACGTTTGCTCGTCGCAAATGAAAAACTGTTTTTT.